Shown below are 22 T cell receptor beta chains from a single sample sequenced in a study of T cell responses to AZD1222 COVID-19 vaccine. Clones were read by immunoSEQ multiplex PCR, and TCRdb kept only the in-frame ones, dropping some. The sample has approximately 100,000 clones; 80% to 95% are singletons. The source was peripheral blood, collected on day 0 of AZD1222 vaccination. These TCRs come from an adult in good health.

This chain connects TRBV11-2 to TRBJ1-1; 10 bases match TRBD1. Germline CDR1 SGHAT, CDR2 FQNNGV. This CDR3 spans 18 amino acids. With V trimmed by 5 bases and J by 1 base, 13 bases remained unmatched. The DNA of the CDR3 is TGTGCCAGCAGCCGTACCATTGGACAGGGGGGGAGGAACACTGAAGCTTTCTTT. Protein: CASSRTIGQGGRNTEAFF.

The rearrangement uses TRBV19 and TRBJ2-7, with 7 bases fitting TRBD1. J lost 4 bases, V lost 3 bases, and 15 bases had no gene match. Looked up from germline, CDR1 is LNHDA and CDR2 is SQIVND (reference sequence). The CDR3 runs to 17 residues. CDR3 bases: TGTGCCAGTAGTATTACCCCCCCATTAACAGGGGTTTACGAGCAGTACTTC. Its protein product is CASSITPPLTGVYEQYF. The full variable domain, with the rest looked up from reference TRBV19 and TRBJ2-7, is DGGITQSPKYLFRKEGQNVTLSCEQNLNHDAMYWYRQDPGQGLRLIYYSQIVNDFQKGDIAEGYSVSREKKESFPLTVTSAQKNPTAFYLCASSITPPLTGVYEQYFGPGTRLTVT.

The J gene is TRBJ1-4, the V gene TRBV6-6; possible D gene TRBD1, 6 bases. CDR1 is MNHNY and CDR2 is SVGAGI in the germline V gene (reference sequence). V was cut by 6 bases and J by 7 bases, with 12 bases left in between. The CDR3 has 13 amino acids. CDR3 coding DNA: TGTGCCAGCAGGCAGGGGAGTGGTGAAAAACTGTTTTTT. Its protein is CASRQGSGEKLFF.

The V gene is TRBV3-1 (or the pseudogene TRBV3-2), the J gene TRBJ1-5; perhaps TRBD1 as D (6 bases). Trimming removed 6 bases from V and 6 bases from J, with 18 bases in between. Germline V gene lookup returns CDR1 LGHDT and CDR2 YNNKEL (reference sequence). The CDR3 contains 15 residues. CDR3 region: CASRIGWGGGQPQHF. The DNA for the CDR3 is TGTGCCAGCAGGATTGGGTGGGGGGGCGGTCAGCCCCAGCATTTT.

Here the CDR3 reads CACTTGGNQPQHF. As DNA, the CDR3 is TGTGCCTGTACCACAGGGGGCAATCAGCCCCAGCATTTT. The chain employs TRBV30 and TRBJ1-5; 7 bases map to TRBD1. The CDR3 totals 13 residues. J lost 2 bases, V lost 6 bases, and 4 bases had no gene match. Per the germline V gene, CDR1 is GTSNPN and CDR2 is SVGIG (reference sequence).

This chain connects TRBV3-1 (or the pseudogene TRBV3-2) to TRBJ1-6; 7 nucleotides line up with TRBD1. The CDR3 has 14 residues. V gave up 1 base and J gave up 11 bases; unmatched junction bases: 5. Germline V gene data show CDR1 as LGHDT and CDR2 as YNNKEL (reference sequence). CDR3 bases: TGTGCCAGCAGCCAAGGGACAGGTCGGACACCCCTCCACTTT. Its translation is CASSQGTGRTPLHF.

The chain is built from TRBV5-1 and TRBJ2-2, with 8 bases matching TRBD2. Germline loops: CDR1 SGHRS, CDR2 YFSETQ. The CDR3 totals 16 residues. The V segment lost 1 base and the J segment 2 bases; nucleotides outside the gene matches: 4. The CDR3 nucleotides read TGCGCCAGCAGCTTGTTGCGGGGGGCTAACACCGGGGAGCTGTTTTTT. Its translation: CASSLLRGANTGELFF.

This sequence joins TRBV6-2 or TRBV6-3 and TRBJ1-5, with a weak D call TRBD1 (5 bases). Per germline, CDR1 MNHEY and CDR2 SVGEGT. V lost 2 bases to trimming and J lost 10 bases, with 15 bases between them. The CDR3 covers 14 residues. Here the CDR3 reads CASSYGQGIIPQHF. CDR3 nucleotides: TGTGCCAGCAGTTACGGGCAGGGAATTATTCCCCAGCATTTT.

To note about this clone: The same CDR3 arises from other DNA sequences in this sample as well. The chain links TRBV27 to TRBJ2-7; D ambiguous. CDR1 is MNHEY, CDR2 SMNVEV, per germline (reference sequence). V was pared by 3 bases and J by 4 bases, with 4 bases between. The CDR3 contains 11 residues. The CDR3 protein is CASSFGYEQYF. CDR3 nucleotide sequence: TGTGCCAGCAGTTTCGGGTACGAGCAGTACTTC.

The chain employs TRBV3-1 (or the pseudogene TRBV3-2) and TRBJ2-7, with D possibly being TRBD2 (6 bases). Germline values: CDR1 LGHDT, CDR2 YNNKEL (reference sequence). V was shortened by 9 bases and J by 4 bases, with 10 bases between the two germline ends. The CDR3 is 11 residues long. CDR3 DNA sequence: TGTGCCAGAAAACGGGGGTACGAGCAGTACTTC. Amino acid sequence: CARKRGYEQYF.

This clone has only one observation. The rearrangement links TRBV28 to TRBJ2-7; TRBD2 might be the D (5 bases). Germline V gene lookup returns CDR1 MDHEN and CDR2 SYDVKM. CDR3 size: 12 residues. Deletions cut 4 bases from V and 6 bases from J, with 10 bases between. The CDR3 DNA reads TGTGCCAGCAGTTATGGACTGCTCGAGCAGTACTTC. It codes for CASSYGLLEQYF.

V is TRBV24-1 and J is TRBJ1-5, with 8 bases identical to TRBD1. The trim removed 3 bases at V and 0 bases at J, leaving 6 bases unmatched. Germline V gene lookup returns CDR1 KGHDR and CDR2 SFDVKD. The CDR3 is 17 amino acids. Here the CDR3 reads CATSDPGRGPSNQPQHF. CDR3 coding DNA: TGTGCCACCAGTGATCCGGGCAGGGGGCCTAGCAATCAGCCCCAGCATTTT.

The genes are TRBV7-3 and TRBJ2-7; 7 nucleotides line up with TRBD2. This CDR3 has 15 residues. The germline gives CDR1 SGHTA, CDR2 FQGTGA. Trimming took 4 bases from V and 1 from J; bases not matched to a gene: 7. The CDR3 reads CASSSQGGVSYEQYF. In nucleotides, the CDR3 is TGTGCCAGCAGCTCCCAGGGAGGGGTTTCCTACGAGCAGTACTTC.

This CDR3 is CASGLVLPGQGATEAFF. In nucleotides, the CDR3 is TGTGCTAGTGGTTTGGTCCTTCCGGGACAGGGTGCTACTGAAGCTTTCTTT. The chain joins TRBV12-5 to TRBJ1-1; TRBD1 matches 9 bases. With 0 bases clipped from V and 5 bases from J, the junction kept 10 bases outside the gene matches. Germline CDR1 is LGHNT and CDR2 is FRNRAP. The CDR3 has 17 residues.

This clone was recorded once. The gene calls are TRBV19 and TRBJ1-2; weak D call: TRBD1 (6 bases). V was shortened by 6 bases and J by 4 bases, with 21 bases between the two germline ends. The CDR3 loop spans 16 amino acids. The germline V gene has CDR1 LNHDA and CDR2 SQIVND (reference sequence). This chain's CDR3 is CASRGGAYRDGYGYTF. The DNA for the CDR3 is TGTGCCAGTAGAGGGGGGGCCTACAGGGATGGCTATGGCTACACCTTC.

The V gene is TRBV7-2, the J gene TRBJ1-5, with D hard to call. CDR1 and CDR2 (germline): SGHTA, FQGNSA. V was pared by 5 bases and J by 2 bases, with 13 bases between. The CDR3 sequence is 15 residues long. CDR3 protein: CASSAATGGNQPQHF. Written as DNA, the CDR3 is TGTGCCAGCAGCGCCGCAACTGGAGGCAATCAGCCCCAGCATTTT.

The chain links TRBV5-6 to TRBJ1-6; the D gene is possibly TRBD1 (6 bases). Deletions cut 1 base from V and 9 bases from J, with 14 bases between. In germline, CDR1 is SGHDT, CDR2 YYEEEE. CDR3 length: 15 residues. CDR3 loop: CASSLLEQGRSPLHF. The CDR3 nucleotides read TGTGCCAGCAGCTTGTTAGAACAGGGTCGTTCACCCCTCCACTTT.

The CDR3 DNA reads TGTGCCAGCAGCCTCCGGACAGGGGGAGAGGAGACCCAGTACTTC. This gives the protein CASSLRTGGEETQYF. The chain links TRBV4-2 to TRBJ2-5; 10 nucleotides line up with TRBD1. The CDR3 has 15 amino acids. Germline V CDR1 and CDR2: LGHNA, YNFKEQ. Germline trimming cut 4 bases from V and 5 bases from J; bases unmatched to any gene: 7.

There are a few counts of this clone. The rearrangement joins TRBV9 to TRBJ1-4; 7 bases align to TRBD1. The CDR3 covers 15 residues. The junction had 10 bases not matched to a gene; V was cut back by 4 bases and J by 7 bases. Germline CDR1 SGDLS, CDR2 YYNGEE. CDR3 DNA sequence: TGTGCCAGCAGCCCCGGACAGGAAGGGGCTGAAAAACTGTTTTTT. Amino acids: CASSPGQEGAEKLFF.

In its sample, this clone was seen a few times. The chain employs TRBV19 and TRBJ1-5; possibly TRBD1 for D (5 bases). CDR1 LNHDA and CDR2 SQIVND come from the germline V gene (reference sequence). CDR3 size: 16 residues. Trimming removed 0 bases at V and 7 bases at J, with 16 bases between. The DNA of the CDR3 is TGTGCCAGTAGTATAGAGGCAGCGGGGCGGCTCCAGCCCCAGCATTTT. The encoded protein is CASSIEAAGRLQPQHF.

This rearrangement joins TRBV6-5 to TRBJ1-2; 11 nucleotides align to TRBD1. This CDR3 contains 14 residues. Germline lookup yields CDR1 MNHEY and CDR2 SVGAGI. The junction had 5 bases not matched to a gene; V was cut back by 5 bases and J by 6 bases. CDR3 region: CASSKPGQGDGYTF. As DNA, the CDR3 is TGTGCCAGCAGTAAACCGGGACAGGGGGATGGCTACACCTTC.

The V and J genes are TRBV10-2 and TRBJ2-4, with D perhaps TRBD2 (6 bases). This CDR3 spans 14 amino acids. V was trimmed by 6 bases and J by 0 bases, leaving 9 bases between them. Germline lookup yields CDR1 WSHSY and CDR2 SAAADI. CDR3 DNA: TGCGCCAGCAGCAGGGACTTAGCCAAAAACATTCAGTACTTC. Amino acid sequence: CASSRDLAKNIQYF.